This TCR beta chain is drawn from a study of radiation and T cells in renal cell carcinoma. Comment on this clone: Its target is unknown.

There are 16 residues in the CDR3. Between the trimmed V and J ends, which lost 4 bases and 0 bases, there was a span of 15 bases. Germline V gene lookup returns CDR1 SGHNT and CDR2 YYREEE (reference sequence). The study, taken as a whole, reports: Top tumor clonotypes rose in blood 2 weeks post-radiation, then contracted.

Time point: baseline pretreatment blood. The treatment here: 15 Gy SBRT to primary tumor, nephrectomy 4 weeks later. The repertoire was sequenced with immunoSEQ multiplex PCR; TCRdb's copy has only in-frame clones and lacks some. The sample records more than 95,000 clones, approximately 82% being singletons. The V call is TRBV5-4, the J call TRBJ2-3, with a weak D call TRBD2 (5 bases). The sample in question was blood, obtained from a patient whose treatment included radiotherapy and nephrectomy. The TCR comes from a woman in her sixties or seventies with renal cell carcinoma. The DNA of the CDR3 is TGTGCCAGCAGCGTAGCGTCCGCTCGGAGCACAGATACGCAGTATTTT. This codes for CASSVASARSTDTQYF.